The TCR beta chain under discussion was sequenced for a study of identical twins. General observations from the study: The same donors were not followed; conclusions instead depended on cross-sectional statistical analysis. Weaker excess twin sharing was observed in beta out-of-frame sequences.

TCRdb redid the calling of the 5' RACE reads with MiXCR, one entry per CDR3 protein. The table shows about 240,000 distinct CDR3 sequences, with roughly a tenth occurring only once. Each donor was a healthy Caucasian. Germline V lookup: CDR1 LGHNA, CDR2 YNFKEQ. V was trimmed by 0 bases and J by 0 bases, leaving 8 bases between them. There are 16 residues in the CDR3. A remark on this clonotype: As yet, its antigen is unknown.

V and J are TRBV4-2 and TRBJ2-2, with D possibly matching TRBD1 (5 bases). Specimen: memory T cells sorted from blood. The clonotype originates from a man aged 45-65 years in good health. CDR3 sequence (DNA): TGTGCCAGCAGCCAAGAGGTGACAGCGAACACCGGGGAGCTGTTTTTT. Translated, it gives CASSQEVTANTGELFF.